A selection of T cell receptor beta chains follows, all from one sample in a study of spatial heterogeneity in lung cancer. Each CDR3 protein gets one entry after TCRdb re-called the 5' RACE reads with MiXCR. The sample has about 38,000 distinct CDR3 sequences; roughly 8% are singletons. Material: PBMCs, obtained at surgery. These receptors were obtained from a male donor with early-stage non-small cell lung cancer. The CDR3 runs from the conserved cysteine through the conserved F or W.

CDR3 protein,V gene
CSARDRTRSRQPQHF,TRBV20-1
CASSGGLLGDYGYTF,TRBV6-6
CASSLSLRGTQYF,TRBV27
CASSFGGGADTQYF,TRBV5-1
CASSKELLPRDRNPNTEAFF,TRBV21-1
CASNEGTGGYNEQFF,TRBV6-5
CASSLNGGTTGELFF,TRBV7-3
CASSFSYSGGGGEETQYF,TRBV12-3/TRBV12-4
CASSPTPGQPHEQFF,TRBV6-5
CASSLQGSSGNTIYF,TRBV5-1
CASRSDLLGGQPQHF,TRBV12-3/TRBV12-4
CASTSGRTDTQYF,TRBV5-6
CASSLLAGGNEQFF,TRBV5-6
CASSLGLPSYNEQFF,TRBV13
CAWSVLAGGKDEQFF,TRBV30
CASSRPTSASSYNEQFF,TRBV5-4
CATSDTTSGSSYNEQFF,TRBV24-1
CASSPISSYNSPLHF,TRBV18
CASARAGARETQYF,TRBV27
CSARDRGENEQYF,TRBV20-1
CATSDLHRDSASDEQFF,TRBV24-1
CSAPDSGNTDTQYF,TRBV20-1
CASISKGLLGETQYF,TRBV5-1
CSARTRDRGNNYGYTF,TRBV20-1
CASSLGLATYGYTF,TRBV5-5
CSAVRGGKNIQYF,TRBV20-1
CASSQDWQGAQPQHF,TRBV4-3
CASSLGGGLGPQHF,TRBV7-9
CASSFSRGIPDTQYF,TRBV27
CASKKQGWEGYTF,TRBV27
CASSLGTGINEKLFF,TRBV7-9
CASSVSQRGSNEQFF,TRBV6-1
CASSAEPSSYNEQFF,TRBV6-4
CASSESRTGIDYGYTF,TRBV2
CATSETSGSGVDEQFF,TRBV24-1
CSAIDSLGLNTEAFF,TRBV20-1
CASNRLTDTQYF,TRBV12-3/TRBV12-4
CATSDTTDRGRRNEQFF,TRBV24-1
CSVGDSGTEAFF,TRBV29-1
CSVVSIGTGVGDTQYF,TRBV29-1
CASSQDRRANQPQHF,TRBV3-1
CASSIGPGVAYEQYF,TRBV19
CASRGQGNQPQHF,TRBV2
CASSLDDYPNQPQHF,TRBV5-1
CASSRGGRTVNEKLFF,TRBV9
CASNVPGASSYNEQFF,TRBV9
CASSDLLWLAEYTDTQYF,TRBV6-4
CSARGGGRGSLTQYF,TRBV20-1
CASRKPERETQYF,TRBV5-1
CASSPWRGSSGANVLTF,TRBV7-2
CASSSEGAGLDTQYF,TRBV6-5
CASSSQAGGRGNEQFF,TRBV27
CASSSRQGRTDTQYF,TRBV2
CSSPSGPTDTQYF,TRBV20-1
CASSGQGSINTGELFF,TRBV19
CASSQPGTEHNYGYTF,TRBV14
CASSYGQFIGQQYEQYF,TRBV6-2/TRBV6-3
CASSFGRKGLAKFVAGELFF,TRBV27
CASRRPGTELFF,TRBV7-2
CSARRDNEQYF,TRBV20-1